Each of the 9 T cell receptor beta chains below was sequenced from the same sample in a study of T cell responses to AZD1222 COVID-19 vaccine. Generated by immunoSEQ multiplex PCR, the TCRdb table keeps only in-frame clones and is missing some. The sample has approximately 150,000 clones; roughly 92% are singletons. Sequenced here: peripheral blood, sampled 28 days after the second AZD1222 dose. These receptors all stem from an adult who received the AZD1222 COVID-19 vaccine.

The rearrangement links TRBV6-5 to TRBJ1-1; D is uncertain. Germline lookup yields CDR1 MNHEY and CDR2 SVGAGI. The V end was cut by 7 bases, the J end by 2 bases, with 8 bases between. CDR3 length: 12 amino acids. The CDR3 bases are TGTGCCAGCACTCCCCCTAACACTGAAGCTTTCTTT. It specifies CASTPPNTEAFF.

The gene calls are TRBV9 and TRBJ2-1; the D gene is possibly TRBD1 (5 bases). The CDR3 loop spans 13 amino acids. Trimming pared 5 bases from V and 7 bases from J, leaving 13 bases between. CDR1 is SGDLS and CDR2 is YYNGEE in the germline V gene. The CDR3 loop is CASRASGLNEQFF. The CDR3 DNA follows: TGTGCCAGCAGAGCCTCAGGGTTAAATGAGCAGTTCTTC. Variable domain in full (rest from reference TRBV9 and TRBJ2-1): DSGVTQTPKHLITATGQRVTLRCSPRSGDLSVYWYQQSLDQGLQFLIQYYNGEERAKGNILERFSAQQFPDLHSELNLSSLELGDSALYFCASRASGLNEQFFGPGTRLTVL.

The chain is built from TRBV5-1 and TRBJ2-5, with D uncertain. The CDR3 has 14 amino acids. Per the germline V gene, CDR1 is SGHRS and CDR2 is YFSETQ. Between the trimmed V and J ends, which lost 2 bases and 5 bases, there was a span of 13 bases. CDR3 region: CASSFLPASETQYF. In DNA form, the CDR3 reads TGCGCCAGCAGCTTTTTACCCGCCTCGGAGACCCAGTACTTC.

CDR3 in amino acids: CASSSGNSYEQYF. CDR3 nucleotides: TGTGCCAGTAGTAGCGGGAACTCCTACGAGCAGTACTTC. The chain carries TRBV19 and TRBJ2-7, with a possible D match to TRBD2 (6 bases). The V gene lost 4 bases and the J gene lost 0 bases, with 7 bases spanning the gap. The CDR3 consists of 13 residues. CDR1 is LNHDA and CDR2 is SQIVND in the germline V gene (reference sequence).

J is TRBJ1-1 and V is TRBV5-1; D might be TRBD1 (6 bases). Germline V gene lookup returns CDR1 SGHRS and CDR2 YFSETQ. Trimming took 0 bases from V and 7 from J, leaving 19 bases between them. The CDR3 runs to 16 residues. The CDR3, as DNA: TGCGCCAGCAGCTTGGGGTACGGACAGACAAAGGGTGAAGCTTTCTTT. Residues: CASSLGYGQTKGEAFF.

The gene calls are TRBV3-1 (or the pseudogene TRBV3-2) and TRBJ2-7, with a tentative D call TRBD1 (5 bases). V dropped 0 bases and J dropped 2 bases, with 17 bases sitting between them. The CDR3 extends over 17 amino acids. Per the germline V gene, CDR1 is LGHDT and CDR2 is YNNKEL (reference sequence). For the CDR3, the DNA is TGTGCCAGCAGCCAAGAGAACCGGTCAGGGCCCCCCTACGAGCAGTACTTC. As protein: CASSQENRSGPPYEQYF.

The chain uses TRBV21-1 and TRBJ1-3; the table assigns TRBD1, which was not confirmed against the DNA. TRBV21-1 is designated a pseudogene. The CDR3 has 15 residues. CDR3 sequence reads: CASSLTGESGNTIYF. The CDR3 DNA reads TGTGCCAGCAGCCTTACAGGGGAGAGTGGAAACACCATATATTTT.

The V call is TRBV3-1 (or the pseudogene TRBV3-2), the J call TRBJ1-4; D possibly corresponds to TRBD1 (5 bases). Germline values: CDR1 LGHDT, CDR2 YNNKEL (reference sequence). Trimming removed 3 bases at V and 8 bases at J, with 25 bases between. This CDR3 is 18 amino acids long. This CDR3 reads CASSHRGSRGLRIEKLFF. CDR3 bases: TGTGCCAGCAGCCATCGAGGCTCGAGGGGACTCAGGATCGAAAAACTGTTTTTT.

CDR3 bases: TGTGCCTGGAGTCCTAGAGGTTGGTACACCGGGGAGCTGTTTTTT. It codes for CAWSPRGWYTGELFF. V usage is TRBV30 and J usage is TRBJ2-2; D is uncertain. The length of the CDR3 is 15 residues. Trimming left V 2 bases short and J 3 bases short, with 13 bases between. Per the germline V gene, CDR1 is GTSNPN and CDR2 is SVGIG (reference sequence).